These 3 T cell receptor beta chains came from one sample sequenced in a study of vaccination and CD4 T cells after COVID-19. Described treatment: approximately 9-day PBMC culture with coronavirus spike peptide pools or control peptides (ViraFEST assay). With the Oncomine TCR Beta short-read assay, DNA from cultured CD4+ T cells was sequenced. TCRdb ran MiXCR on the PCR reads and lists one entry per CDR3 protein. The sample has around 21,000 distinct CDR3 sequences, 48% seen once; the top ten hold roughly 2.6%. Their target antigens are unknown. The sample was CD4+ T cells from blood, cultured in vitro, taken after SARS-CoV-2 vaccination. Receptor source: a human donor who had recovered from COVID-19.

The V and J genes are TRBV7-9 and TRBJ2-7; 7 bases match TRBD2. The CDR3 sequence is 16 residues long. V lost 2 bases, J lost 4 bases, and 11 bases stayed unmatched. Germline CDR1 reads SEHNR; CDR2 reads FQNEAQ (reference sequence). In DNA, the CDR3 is TGTGCCAGCAGCTTACCGCCGGGCGGGAGTCAATACGAGCAGTACTTC. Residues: CASSLPPGGSQYEQYF.

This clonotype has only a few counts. The chain's CDR3 is CASSETGFLPQHF. The CDR3 nucleotides are TGTGCCAGCAGTGAAACAGGGTTTCTGCCCCAGCATTTT. This rearrangement joins TRBV28 to TRBJ1-5; tentatively, D is TRBD1 (6 bases). The CDR3 length is 13 residues. The V gene lost 5 bases and the J gene lost 9 bases, with 14 bases spanning the gap. Germline CDR1 and CDR2: MDHEN and SYDVKM.

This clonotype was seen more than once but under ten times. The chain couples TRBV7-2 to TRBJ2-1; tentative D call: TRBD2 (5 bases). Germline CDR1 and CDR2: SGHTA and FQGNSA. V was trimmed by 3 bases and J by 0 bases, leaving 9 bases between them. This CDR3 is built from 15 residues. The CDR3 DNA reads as TGTGCCAGCAGCTTGGGAGTAGTCTCCTACAATGAGCAGTTCTTC. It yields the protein CASSLGVVSYNEQFF.